The 30 T cell receptor beta chains presented below share a single source sample, sequenced in a study of T cell changes during pregnancy in multiple sclerosis. Profiled with immunoSEQ multiplex PCR; TCRdb holds only in-frame clones, not every one. The sample gives fewer than 90,000 clones, around 90% of which show up once; 0.65% to 0.9% is in the top ten. The source material was peripheral blood, sampled in the second trimester of pregnancy. Receptors originate from a female donor with multiple sclerosis, enrolled in a pregnancy study.

The rearrangement uses TRBV19 and TRBJ2-3, with D hard to call. Per the germline V gene, CDR1 is LNHDA and CDR2 is SQIVND (reference sequence). V was cut by 5 bases and J by 0 bases, with 6 bases left in between. This CDR3 has 13 residues. CDR3 residues: CASSWQSTDTQYF. The CDR3 bases are TGTGCCAGTAGTTGGCAGAGCACAGATACGCAGTATTTT.

The genes are TRBV7-2 and TRBJ2-1; maybe TRBD1 (6 bases). This CDR3 has 15 amino acids. The germline V gene encodes CDR1 SGHTA and CDR2 FQGNSA. Trimming removed 0 bases from V and 4 bases from J, with 10 bases in between. CDR3 in DNA: TGTGCCAGCAGCTTAGCCCTGACAGGTTACAATGAGCAGTTCTTC. Protein sequence: CASSLALTGYNEQFF. Filled out from reference TRBV7-2 and TRBJ2-1, the complete variable domain reads GAGVSQSPSNKVTEKGKDVELRCDPISGHTALYWYRQSLGQGLEFLIYFQGNSAPDKSGLPSDRFSAERTGGSVSTLTIQRTQQEDSAVYLCASSLALTGYNEQFFGPGTRLTVL.

The chain couples TRBV2 to TRBJ2-7; 7 bases line up with TRBD1. This CDR3 is 13 amino acids long. V shed 11 bases, J shed 4 bases, and the junction held 11 bases outside the gene matches. Germline V lookup: CDR1 SNHLY, CDR2 FYNNEI. This CDR3 reads CAYRGVISYEQYF. CDR3 coding DNA: TGTGCCTACAGGGGTGTTATAAGTTACGAGCAGTACTTC.

This chain connects TRBV12-5 to TRBJ1-6; 7 bases match TRBD1. Per germline, CDR1 LGHNT and CDR2 FRNRAP. CDR3 length: 18 amino acids. Trimming took 1 base from V and 10 from J; bases not matched to a gene: 16. The CDR3 loop reads CASGLAPTGAIVRSPLHF. CDR3 bases: TGTGCTAGTGGTTTGGCGCCTACAGGGGCTATTGTACGCTCACCCCTCCACTTT. The entire variable domain, with the rest obtained from reference TRBV12-5 and TRBJ1-6, is as follows: DARVTQTPRHKVTEMGQEVTMRCQPILGHNTVFWYRQTMMQGLELLAYFRNRAPLDDSGMPKDRFSAEMPDATLATLKIQPSEPRDSAVYFCASGLAPTGAIVRSPLHFGNGTRLTVT.

This clone was seen only a few times. CDR3 coding DNA: TGTGCCAGCAGCTTAGGGACAGCCAATTCACCCCTCCACTTT. Protein: CASSLGTANSPLHF. This rearrangement joins TRBV7-2 to TRBJ1-6, with D possibly matching TRBD1 (6 bases). CDR1 and CDR2 from the germline V gene are SGHTA and FQGNSA. The CDR3 runs 14 residues. Trimming removed 1 base from V and 7 bases from J, with 8 bases in between.

As regards this clone: The junction does not match germline at one end; this may be a read error. V gene TRBV5-6 combines with J gene TRBJ2-3; 11 bases align to TRBD2. The CDR3 totals 18 residues. CDR1 and CDR2 (germline): SGHDT, YYEEEE. The CDR3 region is CTSSWGITSGGPTDTQYF. The CDR3, as DNA: TGTACCAGCAGCTGGGGGATTACTAGCGGGGGACCAACAGATACGCAGTATTTT.

The rearrangement links TRBV19 to TRBJ1-6, with a tentative D call TRBD1 (5 bases). The length of the CDR3 is 12 residues. Germline V gene data show CDR1 as LNHDA and CDR2 as SQIVND (reference sequence). V was shortened by 8 bases and J by 9 bases, with 11 bases between the two germline ends. The CDR3 spells CASSTQASPLHF. CDR3 sequence (DNA): TGTGCCAGTTCAACACAGGCTTCACCCCTCCACTTT. Full variable domain (outside the CDR3, taken from reference TRBV19 and TRBJ1-6): DGGITQSPKYLFRKEGQNVTLSCEQNLNHDAMYWYRQDPGQGLRLIYYSQIVNDFQKGDIAEGYSVSREKKESFPLTVTSAQKNPTAFYLCASSTQASPLHFGNGTRLTVT.

The V call is TRBV2, the J call TRBJ2-6; no clear D gene. This CDR3 spans 14 amino acids. Germline-derived CDR1 and CDR2 are SNHLY and FYNNEI. The V and J ends lost 7 bases and 0 bases respectively, with 7 bases between them. The CDR3 reads CASNRDSGANVLTF. In nucleotides, the CDR3 is TGTGCCAGCAATAGAGACTCTGGGGCCAACGTCCTGACTTTC.

This chain links TRBV11-2 with TRBJ1-1; tentative D call: TRBD1 (5 bases). Per germline, CDR1 SGHAT and CDR2 FQNNGV. The V gene lost 4 bases and the J gene lost 1 base, with 16 bases spanning the gap. The CDR3 runs 16 residues. The CDR3 reads CASSSILGVSNTEAFF. The CDR3 DNA reads TGTGCCAGCAGCTCAATTCTAGGGGTTTCGAACACTGAAGCTTTCTTT.

This clone was found once. DNA of the CDR3: TGTGCCAGCAGCTTAGATGGGACTAGGACCGGGGAGCTGTTTTTT. This encodes CASSLDGTRTGELFF. The chain employs TRBV11-2 and TRBJ2-2; 8 bases fit TRBD2. CDR1 SGHAT and CDR2 FQNNGV come from the germline V gene. V shed 0 bases, J shed 5 bases, and the junction held 2 bases outside the gene matches. CDR3 length: 15 amino acids.

The chain combines TRBV7-6 with TRBJ1-1; 7 nucleotides line up with TRBD1. The junction had 8 bases not matched to a gene; V was cut back by 5 bases and J by 2 bases. The CDR3 runs 15 residues. In germline, CDR1 is SGHVS, CDR2 FNYEAQ. The CDR3 sequence is CASSPRQGLNTEAFF. For the CDR3, the DNA is TGTGCCAGCAGCCCCAGACAGGGCCTTAACACTGAAGCTTTCTTT.

The CDR3 reads CASSRTGTYNSPLHF. In nucleotides, the CDR3 is TGTGCCAGCAGTCGGACAGGGACCTATAATTCACCCCTCCACTTT. The chain joins TRBV6-5 to TRBJ1-6, with TRBD1 matching 8 bases. Trimming took 5 bases from V and 2 from J; bases not matched to a gene: 2. The CDR3 covers 15 residues. CDR1 is MNHEY and CDR2 is SVGAGI in the germline V gene.

The rearrangement joins TRBV4-3 to TRBJ2-7, with 7 bases identical to TRBD1. V gave up 0 bases and J gave up 0 bases; unmatched junction bases: 5. CDR3 size: 16 residues. The germline V gene has CDR1 LGHNA and CDR2 YSLEER. CDR3 sequence (DNA): TGCGCCAGCAGCCAAGATTCGTCAGGGGGCTCCTACGAGCAGTACTTC. It codes for CASSQDSSGGSYEQYF.

The chain employs TRBV10-3 and TRBJ1-4; 9 nucleotides agree with TRBD1. From germline, CDR1 is ENHRY and CDR2 SYGVKD. The V and J ends lost 4 bases and 5 bases, in that order; junction bases with no gene match: 2. The CDR3 consists of 14 residues. CDR3 coding DNA: TGTGCCATCAGTGTGACAGGGGGAAATGAAAAACTGTTTTTT. As protein: CAISVTGGNEKLFF.

The CDR3 nucleotides read TGTGCCAGCAGCTTAAGCGGGGGGGCTTTAGGTGAGCAGTTCTTC. It translates to CASSLSGGALGEQFF. The rearrangement links TRBV5-4 to TRBJ2-1; TRBD2 matches 10 bases. After removal of 2 bases from V and 9 bases from J, the junction contained 8 bases not matched to a gene. This CDR3 is 15 amino acids long. Germline V lookup: CDR1 SGHNT, CDR2 YYREEE (reference sequence).

The V gene is TRBV15, the J gene TRBJ1-1, with TRBD1 as a possible D gene (6 bases). Germline V lookup: CDR1 LNHNV, CDR2 YYDKDF (reference sequence). The CDR3 runs 16 residues. Trimming cost V 0 bases and J 0 bases, with 11 bases left between them. The CDR3 nucleotides are TGTGCCACCAGCAGAGATGGGCAGGGGCTGAACACTGAAGCTTTCTTT. This gives the protein CATSRDGQGLNTEAFF.

This chain joins TRBV18 and TRBJ2-3; weak D call: TRBD1 (6 bases). This CDR3 contains 16 residues. V lost 0 bases and J lost 0, with 10 bases in between. Looked up from germline, CDR1 is KGHSH and CDR2 is LQKENI. CDR3 sequence: CASSPPGTSSTDTQYF. The CDR3 nucleotides read TGTGCCAGCTCACCACCGGGGACATCGAGCACAGATACGCAGTATTTT.

This chain connects TRBV7-2 to TRBJ2-3; perhaps TRBD2 as D (5 bases). The CDR3 loop spans 14 amino acids. Trimming took off 3 bases at V and 0 bases at J, with 7 bases between the two ends. From germline, CDR1 is SGHTA and CDR2 FQGNSA. CDR3 region: CASSLRVSTDTQYF. In DNA form, the CDR3 reads TGTGCCAGCAGCTTGAGGGTTAGCACAGATACGCAGTATTTT. The entire variable domain, with the rest obtained from reference TRBV7-2 and TRBJ2-3, is as follows: GAGVSQSPSNKVTEKGKDVELRCDPISGHTALYWYRQSLGQGLEFLIYFQGNSAPDKSGLPSDRFSAERTGGSVSTLTIQRTQQEDSAVYLCASSLRVSTDTQYFGPGTRLTVL.

This rearrangement joins TRBV15 to TRBJ1-2; no definite D call. Germline CDR1 LNHNV, CDR2 YYDKDF (reference sequence). Trimming took off 2 bases at V and 8 bases at J, with 12 bases between the two ends. CDR3 length: 13 residues. CDR3 nucleotide sequence: TGTGCCACCAGCAGACCCCGGGAGGTAGGCTACACCTTC. Amino acid sequence: CATSRPREVGYTF.

The chain uses TRBV30 and TRBJ1-3; TRBD1 is a possible D gene (5 bases). In germline, CDR1 is GTSNPN, CDR2 SVGIG (reference sequence). This CDR3 is 15 amino acids long. Trimming removed 3 bases at V and 4 bases at J, with 16 bases between. Here the CDR3 DNA reads TGTGCCTGGAGGGCGGCAGGGTTTGCGGGAAACACCATATATTTT. Translation: CAWRAAGFAGNTIYF.

This chain links TRBV29-1 with TRBJ1-2; D is possibly TRBD1 (5 bases). Between the trimmed V and J ends, which lost 4 bases and 7 bases, there was a span of 10 bases. Looked up from germline, CDR1 is SQVTM and CDR2 is ANQGSEA. The CDR3 consists of 11 residues. CDR3 loop: CSVVGGGGYTF. The CDR3 DNA sequence: TGCAGCGTTGTCGGGGGGGGTGGCTACACCTTC.

The V call is TRBV23-1, the J call TRBJ2-5, with D tentatively TRBD2 (6 bases). TRBV23-1 is an open reading frame whose function is uncertain. This CDR3 is 13 amino acids long. With 5 bases removed from V and 4 bases from J, the gap between germline ends came to 11 bases. CDR3 coding DNA: TGCGCCAGCAGTGGCGGGGCGCGAGAGACCCAGTACTTC. Protein product: CASSGGARETQYF.

This chain joins TRBV6-1 and TRBJ2-5; D remains ambiguous. V lost 2 bases and J 3 bases, leaving 7 bases between the germline ends. Germline CDR1 MNHNS, CDR2 SASEGT. The CDR3 spans 13 residues. The CDR3 spells CASSELGEETQYF. As DNA, the CDR3 is TGTGCCAGCAGTGAACTAGGCGAAGAGACCCAGTACTTC.

J is TRBJ2-2 and V is TRBV7-3; 12 bases align to TRBD2. This CDR3 is 16 amino acids long. Germline V gives CDR1 SGHTA, CDR2 FQGTGA. V trimming: 5 bases; J trimming: 7 bases; junction bases outside the gene matches: 8. The CDR3, as DNA: TGTGCCAGCAGCCCGGTGACTAGCGGGGGTGTCGGGGAGCTGTTTTTT. Translation gives CASSPVTSGGVGELFF. Full variable domain (remainder filled in from reference TRBV7-3 and TRBJ2-2): GAGVSQTPSNKVTEKGKYVELRCDPISGHTALYWYRQSLGQGPEFLIYFQGTGAADDSGLPNDRFFAVRPEGSVSTLKIQRTERGDSAVYLCASSPVTSGGVGELFFGEGSRLTVL.

The chain couples TRBV13 to TRBJ2-7; 14 nucleotides match TRBD2. CDR1 PRHDT and CDR2 FYEKMQ come from the germline V gene (reference sequence). CDR3 length: 16 residues. V lost 4 bases, J lost 7 bases, and 9 bases stayed unmatched. The CDR3 DNA sequence: TGTGCCAGCAGCTCCGACCTGACTAGCGGGGGGGAAGAGCAGTACTTC. Its translation is CASSSDLTSGGEEQYF.

The chain has TRBV10-3 and TRBJ1-5, with unresolved D. Germline lookup yields CDR1 ENHRY and CDR2 SYGVKD. The CDR3 runs to 14 residues. V was pared by 2 bases and J by 4 bases, with 9 bases between. In nucleotides, the CDR3 is TGTGCCATCAGTGAGGTTACCCAGAATCAGCCCCAGCATTTT. This codes for CAISEVTQNQPQHF.

CDR3 region: CASSVVGGGHTDTQYF. The CDR3 DNA reads TGTGCCAGCAGCGTAGTGGGCGGGGGACACACAGATACGCAGTATTTT. The chain combines TRBV9 with TRBJ2-3; possible D gene TRBD2, 7 bases. Germline V gene sequence: CDR1 SGDLS, CDR2 YYNGEE. The CDR3 runs to 16 residues. V dropped 0 bases and J dropped 2 bases, with 13 bases sitting between them. The whole variable domain, filled in from reference TRBV9 and TRBJ2-3, reads DSGVTQTPKHLITATGQRVTLRCSPRSGDLSVYWYQQSLDQGLQFLIQYYNGEERAKGNILERFSAQQFPDLHSELNLSSLELGDSALYFCASSVVGGGHTDTQYFGPGTRLTVL.

This chain uses TRBV19 with TRBJ1-5; 8 nucleotides line up with TRBD1. V shed 5 bases and J 3 bases; nucleotides not matched to a gene: 9. The CDR3 spans 16 residues. Germline V CDR1 and CDR2: LNHDA, SQIVND (reference sequence). This CDR3 reads CASSFQGATVNQPQHF. The CDR3 DNA reads as TGTGCCAGTAGTTTCCAGGGGGCAACCGTCAATCAGCCCCAGCATTTT.

The chain has TRBV19 and TRBJ2-7; D unclear. Trimming left V 3 bases short and J 3 bases short, with 15 bases between. Germline assignment: CDR1 LNHDA and CDR2 SQIVND (reference sequence). The CDR3 contains 15 residues. The DNA for the CDR3 is TGTGCCAGTAGTATCGCCCCCGAATACGGCTACGAGCAGTACTTC. Amino acids: CASSIAPEYGYEQYF.

The chain carries TRBV11-3 and TRBJ1-4; 7 bases match TRBD1. CDR1 SGHNT and CDR2 YENEEA come from the germline V gene. With 5 bases clipped from V and 8 bases from J, the junction kept 2 bases outside the gene matches. The CDR3 has 12 amino acids. The CDR3 coding sequence is TGTGCCAGCAGCATGGACAGGGAAAAACTGTTTTTT. The encoded protein is CASSMDREKLFF.